The rows below give T cell receptor beta chains drawn from one sample of a study of shared clonotypes between healthy human individuals. Data came from immunoSEQ multiplex PCR; TCRdb stores just in-frame clones and leaves some out. The repertoire holds about 1,800,000 clones, with around 96% as singletons. Sequenced: naive CD8+ T cells sorted from blood. Source of these receptors: a man between 18 and 35 years old in good health. CDR3s include the opening cysteine and the closing phenylalanine or tryptophan. The D gene is left open where the match is weak. Not all rows give a size; the values are once, few, many and, for expanded clones, a class.

TGTGCCATCAGTGAGGGCACAGTCTACGAGCAGTACTTC CAISEGTVYEQYF TRBV10-3 - 13 - TRBJ2-7
TGTGCCAGCTCCCCCGGGACAGGGAATGAAAAACTGTTTTTT CASSPGTGNEKLFF TRBV6-6 - 14 TRBD1 TRBJ1-4
TGTGCCAGCAGTTTTATGGCTAGCGGGGCCGAGACCCAGTACTTC CASSFMASGAETQYF TRBV28 - 15 TRBD2 TRBJ2-5
TGTGCCACCAGCAGAGACCTACCCACTTCAGGGGTTCATGGCTACACCTTC CATSRDLPTSGVHGYTF TRBV15 - 17 - TRBJ1-2
TGCGCCAGCAGCTTGGGGGGGCCGGCATACTCCTATAATTCACCCCTCCACTTT CASSLGGPAYSYNSPLHF TRBV5-1 - 18 - TRBJ1-6
TGTGCCAGTAGTCACGGTGTGCCCTACGAGCAGTACTTC CASSHGVPYEQYF TRBV19 - 13 - TRBJ2-7
TGTGCCAGCAGTTTATCGGCCAGCCCAGAGACCCAGTACTTC CASSLSASPETQYF TRBV27 - 14 - TRBJ2-5
TGTGCCAGCAGTTACGGAGGTACTGAAGCTTTCTTT CASSYGGTEAFF TRBV6-5 - 12 - TRBJ1-1
TGTGCTTGCCTTCGGTGGATGTGGGATGAGCAGTTCTTC CACLRWMWDEQFF TRBV12-5 once 13 - TRBJ2-1
TGTGCCAGCTCCCTGACTAGCGGGGAAGAGACCCAGTACTTC CASSLTSGEETQYF TRBV18 - 14 TRBD2 TRBJ2-5
TGTGCCAGCAGCGCAGGATTCACAGATACGCAGTATTTT CASSAGFTDTQYF TRBV9 - 13 - TRBJ2-3
TGCGCCAGCAGCCTGGGGGGACAAGGCCCGATCTTC CASSLGGQGPIF TRBV4-1 - 12 - TRBJ2-1
TGTGCCAGCAGTTCCCCTCGGTTCTTC CASSSPRFF TRBV27 - 9 - TRBJ2-1
TGCGCCAGCAGCCAGGCCTACACAGGGACGGGAAACACCATATATTTT CASSQAYTGTGNTIYF TRBV4-3 - 16 - TRBJ1-3
TGTGCCAGCAGTCCCGGGCATAATTCACCCCTCCACTTT CASSPGHNSPLHF TRBV27 - 13 - TRBJ1-6
TGTGCCAGCAGTTTAGCGGCAGGGCACTACGAGCAGTACTTC CASSLAAGHYEQYF TRBV27 - 14 - TRBJ2-7
TGTGCCAGCAGCTCCTTGGCGGGGGGGTACGAGCAGTACTTC CASSSLAGGYEQYF TRBV7-9 - 14 TRBD2 TRBJ2-7
TGCAGCGTTGAAGACCACGGGCGGGGGACGGTGTTCACTGAAGCTTTCTTT CSVEDHGRGTVFTEAFF TRBV29-1 - 17 - TRBJ1-1
TGCGCCAGCAGCCAAGACCGGACAGAAAACCTCTCCTACGAGCAGTACTTC CASSQDRTENLSYEQYF TRBV4-3 - 17 - TRBJ2-7
TGTGCCGGCGGGGAAGGCACCTACAATGAGCAGTTCTTC CAGGEGTYNEQFF TRBV2 - 13 - TRBJ2-1
TGTGCCAGCAGCTTAATCGTAGGGCACCGACAAGAGACCCAGTACTTC CASSLIVGHRQETQYF TRBV7-2 - 16 - TRBJ2-5
TGTGCCAGCAGTGGTTATATAGCGGGGGTACCGAACACCGGGGAGCTGTTTTTT CASSGYIAGVPNTGELFF TRBV2 - 18 TRBD2 TRBJ2-2
TGTGCCAGCAGTCTAGCGGGGGTCTACCAAGAGACCCAGTACTTC CASSLAGVYQETQYF TRBV27 once 15 TRBD2 TRBJ2-5
TGTGCTAGCAGCCAGGGCCCTTGGGGGCCCGAGACCCAGTACTTC CASSQGPWGPETQYF TRBV7-7 - 15 - TRBJ2-5
TGTGCCAGCAGGCCCACTAGCGGGGTACGTAAGGAGCAGTACTTC CASRPTSGVRKEQYF TRBV2 once 15 TRBD2 TRBJ2-7
TGTGCCAGCAGCTTAGAGATTGCTGTTTCGGACAGCTCTGGAAACACCATATATTTT CASSLEIAVSDSSGNTIYF TRBV7-6 - 19 - TRBJ1-3
TGCGCCAGCAGCCAAGATTTGGCCCGACAGGGCGAGACTAATGAAAAACTGTTTTTT CASSQDLARQGETNEKLFF TRBV4-1 once 19 TRBD1 TRBJ1-4
TGTGCCAGCTCCTCAGAGGTGCTAGCAGGTTACGAGCAGTACTTC CASSSEVLAGYEQYF TRBV11-2 - 15 - TRBJ2-7
TGTGCCAGCAGCGTAGCTTCGGCAGGTACGCCTAACAATGAGCAGTTCTTC CASSVASAGTPNNEQFF TRBV9 - 17 - TRBJ2-1